This is a list of T cell receptor beta chains from one sample in a study of T cells in Graves' hyperthyroidism and ophthalmopathy. TCRdb called the multiplex PCR reads again in MiXCR, with one record for every CDR3 protein. The table shows under 800,000 distinct CDR3 sequences, with 13% to 15% occurring only once. The sample was blood. The source is a woman younger than 30 with Graves' hyperthyroidism. CDR3s include the opening cysteine and the closing phenylalanine or tryptophan. Each record gives: J gene, D gene, V gene, clone size, CDR3 length, CDR3 protein, CDR3 DNA. A D gene is named only where the DNA matches it firmly. Clone size is given for some rows only: seen once, a few or many times, or a class if the clone is expanded.

TRBJ2-4 | NA | TRBV7-9 | few | 16 | CASSLKGTLAKNIQYF | TGTGCCAGCAGCTTAAAGGGGACCTTAGCCAAAAACATTCAGTACTTC
TRBJ2-7 | TRBD1 | TRBV5-1 | NA | 15 | CASSPTPGQPYEQYF | TGCGCCAGCAGCCCCACCCCGGGACAGCCATACGAGCAGTACTTC
TRBJ2-1 | NA | TRBV29-1 | many | 15 | CSVYGSGGSYNEQFF | TGCAGCGTTTACGGGTCAGGGGGGTCCTACAATGAGCAGTTCTTC
TRBJ2-2 | NA | TRBV7-9 | many | 14 | CASSLARPLGELFF | TGTGCCAGCAGCTTAGCCCGGCCCCTCGGGGAGCTGTTTTTT
TRBJ1-1 | NA | TRBV30 | many | 14 | CAWSEGVTNTEAFF | TGTGCCTGGAGCGAGGGGGTTACGAACACTGAAGCTTTCTTT
TRBJ1-2 | TRBD1 | TRBV29-1 | NA | 12 | CSVSGTGGRYAF | TGCAGCGTTTCCGGGACAGGGGGTCGCTACGCCTTC
TRBJ2-2 | NA | TRBV24-1 | NA | 12 | CATSGVTGELFF | TGTGCCACCAGTGGGGTGACCGGGGAGCTGTTTTTT
TRBJ2-7 | NA | TRBV6-6 | many | 14 | CASSYGIGSYEQYF | TGTGCCAGCAGTTACGGGATAGGGTCCTACGAGCAGTACTTC
TRBJ2-7 | NA | TRBV18 | many | 14 | CASSPTSGYYEQYF | TGTGCCAGCTCACCAACGTCAGGTTACTACGAGCAGTACTTC
TRBJ1-2 | NA | TRBV4-1 | NA | 13 | CASSQGSRVGYTF | TGCGCCAGCAGCCAGGGCAGTCGAGTTGGCTACACCTTC
TRBJ1-1 | TRBD1 | TRBV6-1 | NA | 13 | CASEGQMNTEAFF | TGTGCCAGCGAGGGACAGATGAACACTGAAGCTTTCTTT
TRBJ1-5 | NA | TRBV5-6 | few | 12 | CASTRSGQPQHF | TGTGCCAGCACCAGAAGTGGTCAGCCCCAGCATTTT
TRBJ2-7 | TRBD2 | TRBV11-2 | many | 16 | CASSPLRGEGHHEQYF | TGTGCCAGCAGCCCCTTACGAGGGGAGGGCCATCACGAGCAGTACTTC
TRBJ2-3 | NA | TRBV7-3 | NA | 13 | CASSSPGWDTQYF | TGTGCCAGCAGCTCCCCAGGATGGGATACGCAGTATTTT
TRBJ2-7 | NA | TRBV20-1 | many | 11 | CSASSFYEQYF | TGCAGTGCTAGTAGCTTCTACGAGCAGTACTTC
TRBJ1-1 | NA | TRBV7-8 | few | 13 | CASSFRGALEAFF | TGTGCCAGCAGCTTTAGAGGGGCCTTAGAAGCTTTCTTT
TRBJ1-2 | TRBD1 | TRBV20-1 | many | 17 | CSARDLVDRPVNYGYTF | TGCAGTGCTAGAGATCTTGTGGACAGGCCCGTCAACTATGGCTACACCTTC
TRBJ1-6 | NA | TRBV4-3 | NA | 13 | CASSQYRYSPLHF | TGCGCCAGCAGCCAGTACAGATACTCACCCCTCCACTTT
TRBJ1-1 | TRBD1 | TRBV6-1 | NA | 16 | CASRKRQGADNTEAFF | TGTGCCAGCAGGAAGCGACAGGGGGCGGATAACACTGAAGCTTTCTTT
TRBJ2-7 | TRBD2 | TRBV10-3 | NA | 14 | CAISETGRAYEQYF | TGTGCCATCAGTGAAACGGGGAGGGCCTACGAGCAGTACTTC
TRBJ1-2 | NA | TRBV19 | NA | 14 | CASSRGRTDYGYTF | TGTGCCAGTAGTAGGGGCAGGACCGACTATGGCTACACCTTC
TRBJ1-5 | NA | TRBV7-9 | few | 14 | CASSSGRSIGPQHF | TGTGCCAGCAGCTCTGGACGGAGTATTGGGCCCCAGCATTTT